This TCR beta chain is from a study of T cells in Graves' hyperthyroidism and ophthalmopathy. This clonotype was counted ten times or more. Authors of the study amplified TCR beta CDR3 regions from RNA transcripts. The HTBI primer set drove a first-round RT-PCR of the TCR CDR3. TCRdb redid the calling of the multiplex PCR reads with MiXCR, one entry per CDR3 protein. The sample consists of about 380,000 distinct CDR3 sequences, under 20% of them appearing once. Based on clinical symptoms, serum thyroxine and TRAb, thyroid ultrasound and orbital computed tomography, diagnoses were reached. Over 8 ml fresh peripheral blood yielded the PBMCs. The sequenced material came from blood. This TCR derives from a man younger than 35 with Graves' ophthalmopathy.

For the CDR3, the DNA is TGTGCCAGCAGTTTATATGGGGTTTCCTACGAGCAGTACTTC. As protein: CASSLYGVSYEQYF. The rearrangement links TRBV28 to TRBJ2-7; D is uncertain. Trimming removed 1 base from V and 1 base from J, with 8 bases in between. Germline V CDR1 and CDR2: MDHEN, SYDVKM. This CDR3 spans 14 amino acids. Complete variable domain (other parts from reference TRBV28 and TRBJ2-7): DVKVTQSSRYLVKRTGEKVFLECVQDMDHENMFWYRQDPGLGLRLIYFSYDVKMKEKGDIPEGYSVSREKKERFSLILESASTNQTSMYLCASSLYGVSYEQYFGPGTRLTVT.